The sequence of this TCR beta chain was determined in a study of cytomegalovirus exposure and HLA in healthy donors. Study-level points and caveats: Most of the TCR beta V segments (in an earlier analysis) were productive either about 87% or about 30% of the time.

These donors counted as nominally healthy when sampled, but unrecorded immune exposures were likely. Primers included in the PCR were 60 Vbeta and 13 Jbeta primers. The protocol was immunoSEQ multiplex PCR, while the TCRdb copy is restricted to in-frame clones and leaves out a portion. The table lists 99,000 or so clones, about 83% of them singletons. On this clone itself: Its specificity is not known.

The CDR3 contains 13 residues. The sequence derives from a man aged 55 to 70 in good health and CMV-seropositive. The specimen was PBMCs. J is TRBJ1-5 and V is TRBV21-1. TRBV21-1 constitutes a pseudogene. CDR3 sequence reads: CASCRERRQPQHF. The CDR3, as DNA: TGTGCCAGCTGTAGGGAGAGGCGTCAGCCCCAGCATTTT.